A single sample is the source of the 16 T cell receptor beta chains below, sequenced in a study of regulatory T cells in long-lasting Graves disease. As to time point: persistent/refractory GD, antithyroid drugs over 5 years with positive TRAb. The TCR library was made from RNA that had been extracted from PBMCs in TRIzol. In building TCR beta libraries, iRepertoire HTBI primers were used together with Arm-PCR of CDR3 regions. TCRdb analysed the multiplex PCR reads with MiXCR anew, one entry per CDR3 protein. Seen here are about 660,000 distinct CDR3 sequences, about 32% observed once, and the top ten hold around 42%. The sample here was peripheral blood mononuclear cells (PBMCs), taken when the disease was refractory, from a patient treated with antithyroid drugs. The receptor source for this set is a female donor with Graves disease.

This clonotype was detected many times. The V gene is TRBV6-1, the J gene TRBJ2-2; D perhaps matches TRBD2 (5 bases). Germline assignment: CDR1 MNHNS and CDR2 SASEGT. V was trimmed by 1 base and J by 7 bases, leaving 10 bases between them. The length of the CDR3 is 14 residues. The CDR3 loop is CASSEGRAIGELFF. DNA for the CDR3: TGTGCCAGCAGTGAAGGGCGGGCGATCGGGGAGCTGTTTTTT.

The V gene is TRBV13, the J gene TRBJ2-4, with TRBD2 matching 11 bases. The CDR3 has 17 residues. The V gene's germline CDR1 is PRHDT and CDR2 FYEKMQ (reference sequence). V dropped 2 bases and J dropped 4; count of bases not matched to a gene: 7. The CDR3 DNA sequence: TGTGCCAGCAGCTTAACCCCCAGACTAGCGGGAAAAAACATTCAGTACTTC. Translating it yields CASSLTPRLAGKNIQYF.

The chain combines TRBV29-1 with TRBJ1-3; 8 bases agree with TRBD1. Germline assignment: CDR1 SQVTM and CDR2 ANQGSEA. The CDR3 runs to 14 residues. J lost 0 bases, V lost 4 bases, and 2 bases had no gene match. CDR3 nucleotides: TGCAGCGTTGGGACAGGGAGCTCTGGAAACACCATATATTTT. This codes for CSVGTGSSGNTIYF.

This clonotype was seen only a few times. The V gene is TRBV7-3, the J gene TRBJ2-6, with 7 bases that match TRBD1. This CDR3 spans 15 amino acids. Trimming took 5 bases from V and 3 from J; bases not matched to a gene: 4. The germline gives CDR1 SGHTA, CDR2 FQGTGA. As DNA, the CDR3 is TGTGCCAGCAGCAGTGGGACAGTTGGGGCCAACGTCCTGACTTTC. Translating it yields CASSSGTVGANVLTF.

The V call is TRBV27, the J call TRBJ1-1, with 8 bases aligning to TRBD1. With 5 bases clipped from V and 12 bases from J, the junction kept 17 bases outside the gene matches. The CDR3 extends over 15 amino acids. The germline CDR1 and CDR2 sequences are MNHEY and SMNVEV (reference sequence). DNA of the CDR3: TGTGCCAGCAGTCCAACACAGGACAGGGCCGGACAGCCTTTCTTT. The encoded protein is CASSPTQDRAGQPFF.

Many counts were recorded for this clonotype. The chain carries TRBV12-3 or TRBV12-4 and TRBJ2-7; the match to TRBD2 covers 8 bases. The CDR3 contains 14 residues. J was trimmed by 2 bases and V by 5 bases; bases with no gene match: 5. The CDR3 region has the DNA TGTGCCAGCAGTCCGACTAGCGCCGCCTACGAGCAGTACTTC. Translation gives CASSPTSAAYEQYF.

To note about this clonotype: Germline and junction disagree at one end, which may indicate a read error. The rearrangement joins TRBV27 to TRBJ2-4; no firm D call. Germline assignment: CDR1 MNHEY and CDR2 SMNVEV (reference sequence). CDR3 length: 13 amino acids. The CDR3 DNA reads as TGTGCCAGCAAGTCTATTCTAAAAAACATTCAGCACTTC. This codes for CASKSILKNIQHF.

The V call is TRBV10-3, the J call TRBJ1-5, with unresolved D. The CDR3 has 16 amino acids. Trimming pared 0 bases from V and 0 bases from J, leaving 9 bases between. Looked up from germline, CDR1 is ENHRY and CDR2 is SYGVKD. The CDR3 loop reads CAISESKQLSNQPQHF. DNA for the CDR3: TGTGCCATCAGTGAGTCGAAACAGCTTAGCAATCAGCCCCAGCATTTT.

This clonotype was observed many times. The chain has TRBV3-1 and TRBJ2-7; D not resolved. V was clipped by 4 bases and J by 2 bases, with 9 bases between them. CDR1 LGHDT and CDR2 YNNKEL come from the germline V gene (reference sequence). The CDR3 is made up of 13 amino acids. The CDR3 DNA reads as TGTGCCAGCAGCCGGTCAGGAACCTACGAGCAGTACTTC. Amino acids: CASSRSGTYEQYF.

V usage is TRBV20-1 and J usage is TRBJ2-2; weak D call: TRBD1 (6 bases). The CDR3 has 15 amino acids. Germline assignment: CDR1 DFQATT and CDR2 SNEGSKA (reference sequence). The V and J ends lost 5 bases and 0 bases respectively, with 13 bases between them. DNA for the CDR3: TGCAGTGCTCTGTCCGGGACACCGAACACCGGGGAGCTGTTTTTT. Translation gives CSALSGTPNTGELFF.

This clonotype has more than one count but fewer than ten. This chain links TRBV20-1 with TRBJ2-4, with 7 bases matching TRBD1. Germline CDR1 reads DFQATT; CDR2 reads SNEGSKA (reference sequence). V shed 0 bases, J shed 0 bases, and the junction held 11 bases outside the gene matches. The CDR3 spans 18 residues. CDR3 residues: CSARDNAGTELAKNIQYF. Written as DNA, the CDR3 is TGCAGTGCTAGAGATAATGCCGGGACAGAACTAGCCAAAAACATTCAGTACTTC.

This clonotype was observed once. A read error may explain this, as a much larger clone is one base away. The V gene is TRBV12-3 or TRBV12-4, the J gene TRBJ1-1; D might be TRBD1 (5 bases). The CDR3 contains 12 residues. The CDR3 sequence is CASRWGWTGAFF. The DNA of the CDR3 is TGTGCCAGCAGGTGGGGGTGGACTGGAGCTTTCTTT.

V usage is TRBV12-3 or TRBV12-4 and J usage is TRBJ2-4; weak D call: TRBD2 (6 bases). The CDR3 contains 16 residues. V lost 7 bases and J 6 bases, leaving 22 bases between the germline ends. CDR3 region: CASNTGWGDRGNIQYF. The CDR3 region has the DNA TGTGCCAGCAACACCGGGTGGGGGGACCGCGGAAACATTCAGTACTTC.

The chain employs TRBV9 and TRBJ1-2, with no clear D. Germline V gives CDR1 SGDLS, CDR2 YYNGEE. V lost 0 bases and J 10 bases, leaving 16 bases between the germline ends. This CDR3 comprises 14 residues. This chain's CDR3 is CASSVGAAVTPYTF. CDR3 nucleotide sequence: TGTGCCAGCAGCGTAGGTGCAGCCGTTACGCCCTACACCTTC.

CDR3 DNA: TGTGCCAGCAGCTTCGGGGACAGGGAGAGCGAAAAACTGTTTTTT. Protein sequence: CASSFGDRESEKLFF. J is TRBJ1-4 and V is TRBV11-2; 9 bases fit TRBD1. Germline V gives CDR1 SGHAT, CDR2 FQNNGV. This CDR3 contains 15 residues. With V trimmed by 3 bases and J by 8 bases, 7 bases remained unmatched. The entire variable domain, with the rest obtained from reference TRBV11-2 and TRBJ1-4, is as follows: EAGVAQSPRYKIIEKRQSVAFWCNPISGHATLYWYQQILGQGPKLLIQFQNNGVVDDSQLPKDRFSAERLKGVDSTLKIQPAKLEDSAVYLCASSFGDRESEKLFFGSGTQLSVL.

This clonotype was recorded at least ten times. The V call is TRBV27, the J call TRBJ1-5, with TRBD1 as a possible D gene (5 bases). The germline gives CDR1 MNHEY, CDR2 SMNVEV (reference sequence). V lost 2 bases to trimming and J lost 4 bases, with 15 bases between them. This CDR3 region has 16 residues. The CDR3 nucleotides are TGTGCCAGCAGTTTAGGAGGGGCGTGGGTTAATCAGCCCCAGCATTTT. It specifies CASSLGGAWVNQPQHF.